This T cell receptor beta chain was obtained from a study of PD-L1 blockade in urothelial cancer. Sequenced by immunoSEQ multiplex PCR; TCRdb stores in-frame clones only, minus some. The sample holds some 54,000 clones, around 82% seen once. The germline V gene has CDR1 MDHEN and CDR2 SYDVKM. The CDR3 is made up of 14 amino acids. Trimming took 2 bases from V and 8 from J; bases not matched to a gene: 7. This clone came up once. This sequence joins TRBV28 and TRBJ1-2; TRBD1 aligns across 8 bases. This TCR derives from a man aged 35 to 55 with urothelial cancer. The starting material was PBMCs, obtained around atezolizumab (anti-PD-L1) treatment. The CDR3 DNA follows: TGTGCCAGCAGTTTACGGACAGGGAGCGAAGGCTACACCTTC. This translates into CASSLRTGSEGYTF.